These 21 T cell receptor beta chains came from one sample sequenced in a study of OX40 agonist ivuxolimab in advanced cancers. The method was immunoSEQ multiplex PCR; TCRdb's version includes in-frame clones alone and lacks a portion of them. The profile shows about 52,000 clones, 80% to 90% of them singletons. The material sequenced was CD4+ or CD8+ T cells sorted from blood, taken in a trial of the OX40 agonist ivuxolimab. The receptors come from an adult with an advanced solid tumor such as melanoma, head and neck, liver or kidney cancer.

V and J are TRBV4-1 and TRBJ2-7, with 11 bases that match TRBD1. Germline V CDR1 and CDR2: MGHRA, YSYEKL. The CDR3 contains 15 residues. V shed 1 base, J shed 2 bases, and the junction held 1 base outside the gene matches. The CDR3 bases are TGCGCCAGCAGCCAAGTGGGACAGGGGGCCTACGAGCAGTACTTC. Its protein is CASSQVGQGAYEQYF.

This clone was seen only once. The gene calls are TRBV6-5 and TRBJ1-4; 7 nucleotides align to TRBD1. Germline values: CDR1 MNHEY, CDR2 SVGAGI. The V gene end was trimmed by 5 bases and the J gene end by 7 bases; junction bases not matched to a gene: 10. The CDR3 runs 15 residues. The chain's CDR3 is CASSPQDRLSEKLFF. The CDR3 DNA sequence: TGTGCCAGCAGTCCCCAGGACAGGTTAAGTGAAAAACTGTTTTTT.

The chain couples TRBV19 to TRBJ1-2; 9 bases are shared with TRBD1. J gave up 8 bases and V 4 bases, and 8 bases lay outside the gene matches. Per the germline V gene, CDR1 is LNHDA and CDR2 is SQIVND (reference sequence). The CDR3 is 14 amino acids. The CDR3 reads CASSTAYRGRGYTF. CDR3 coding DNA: TGTGCCAGTAGTACGGCTTACAGGGGGCGGGGCTACACCTTC.

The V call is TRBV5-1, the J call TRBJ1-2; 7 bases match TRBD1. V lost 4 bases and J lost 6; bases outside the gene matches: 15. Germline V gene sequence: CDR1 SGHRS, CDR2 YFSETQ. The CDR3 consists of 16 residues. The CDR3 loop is CASSAADGGGINGYTF. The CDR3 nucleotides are TGCGCCAGCAGCGCCGCCGATGGAGGGGGCATTAATGGCTACACCTTC.

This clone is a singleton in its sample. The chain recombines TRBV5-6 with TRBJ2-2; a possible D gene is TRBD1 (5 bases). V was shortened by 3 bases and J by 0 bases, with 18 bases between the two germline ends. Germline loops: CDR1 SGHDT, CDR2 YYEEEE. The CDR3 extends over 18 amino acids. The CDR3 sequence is CASSSGLLHTSNTGELFF. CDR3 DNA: TGTGCCAGCAGCTCAGGGCTCCTCCACACATCGAACACCGGGGAGCTGTTTTTT.

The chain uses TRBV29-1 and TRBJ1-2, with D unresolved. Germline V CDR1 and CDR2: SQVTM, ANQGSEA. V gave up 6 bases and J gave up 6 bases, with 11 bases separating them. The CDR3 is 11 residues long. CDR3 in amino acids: CSVSDNDGYTF. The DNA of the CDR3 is TGCAGCGTCTCTGATAATGATGGCTACACCTTC.

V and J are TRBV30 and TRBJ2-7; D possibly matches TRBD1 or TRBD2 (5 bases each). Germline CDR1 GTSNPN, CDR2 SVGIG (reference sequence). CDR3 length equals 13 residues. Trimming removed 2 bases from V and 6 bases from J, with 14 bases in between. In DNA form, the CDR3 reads TGTGCCTGGAGTCCTCCCCTTGGGGGCGAGCAGTACTTC. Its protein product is CAWSPPLGGEQYF.

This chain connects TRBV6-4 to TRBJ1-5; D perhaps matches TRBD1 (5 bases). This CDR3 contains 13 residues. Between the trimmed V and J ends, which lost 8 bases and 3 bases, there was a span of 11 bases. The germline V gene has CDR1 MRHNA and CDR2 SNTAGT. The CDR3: CASRDVDNQPQHF. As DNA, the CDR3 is TGTGCCAGCCGGGACGTGGACAATCAGCCCCAGCATTTT.

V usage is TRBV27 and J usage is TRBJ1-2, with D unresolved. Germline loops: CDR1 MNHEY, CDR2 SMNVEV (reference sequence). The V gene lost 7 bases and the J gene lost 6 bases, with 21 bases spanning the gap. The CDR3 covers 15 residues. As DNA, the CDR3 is TGTGCCAGCACCGATTCTGCGGGAAATGTGGATGGCTACACCTTC. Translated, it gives CASTDSAGNVDGYTF.

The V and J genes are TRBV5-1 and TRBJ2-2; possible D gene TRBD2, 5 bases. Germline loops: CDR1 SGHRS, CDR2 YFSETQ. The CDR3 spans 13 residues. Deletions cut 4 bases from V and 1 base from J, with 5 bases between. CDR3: CASSEGNTGELFF. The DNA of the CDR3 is TGCGCCAGCAGCGAGGGGAACACCGGGGAGCTGTTTTTT. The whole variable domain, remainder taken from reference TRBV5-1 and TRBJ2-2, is KAGVTQTPRYLIKTRGQQVTLSCSPISGHRSVSWYQQTPGQGLQFLFEYFSETQRNKGNFPGRFSGRQFSNSRSEMNVSTLELGDSALYLCASSEGNTGELFFGEGSRLTVL.

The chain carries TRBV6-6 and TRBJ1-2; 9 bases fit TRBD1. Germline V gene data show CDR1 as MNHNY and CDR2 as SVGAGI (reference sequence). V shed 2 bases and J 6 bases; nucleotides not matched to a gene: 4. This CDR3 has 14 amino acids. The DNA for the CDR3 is TGTGCCAGCAGTTACCTGGACAGGGGTGATGGCTACACCTTC. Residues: CASSYLDRGDGYTF.

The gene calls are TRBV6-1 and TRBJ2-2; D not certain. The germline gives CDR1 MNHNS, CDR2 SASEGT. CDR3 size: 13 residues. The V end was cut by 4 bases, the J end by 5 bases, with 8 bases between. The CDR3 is CASSASRTGELFF. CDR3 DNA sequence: TGTGCCAGCAGTGCCTCGAGAACCGGGGAGCTGTTTTTT.

CDR3 bases: TGTGCCAGCAGTGAAGGGACCGGGGAGCTGTTTTTT. Its translation is CASSEGTGELFF. The chain combines TRBV6-1 with TRBJ2-2, with D unresolved. Trimming removed 1 base at V and 5 bases at J, with 2 bases between. This CDR3 region has 12 residues. CDR1 and CDR2 (germline): MNHNS, SASEGT.

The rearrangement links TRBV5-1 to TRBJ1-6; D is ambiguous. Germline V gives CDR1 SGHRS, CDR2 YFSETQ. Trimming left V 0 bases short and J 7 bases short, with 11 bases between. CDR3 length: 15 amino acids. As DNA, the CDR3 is TGCGCCAGCAGCTTGGTGGAAGGTCGGAATTCACCCCTCCACTTT. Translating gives CASSLVEGRNSPLHF.

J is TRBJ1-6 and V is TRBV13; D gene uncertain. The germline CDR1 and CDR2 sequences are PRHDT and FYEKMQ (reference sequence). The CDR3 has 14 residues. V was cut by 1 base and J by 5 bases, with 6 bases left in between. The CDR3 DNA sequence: TGTGCCAGCAGCTTAGCCGCCAATAATTCACCCCTCCACTTT. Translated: CASSLAANNSPLHF.

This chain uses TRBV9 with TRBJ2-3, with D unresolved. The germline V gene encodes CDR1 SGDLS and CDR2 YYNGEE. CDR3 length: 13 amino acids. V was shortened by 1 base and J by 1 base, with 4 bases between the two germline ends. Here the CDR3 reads CASSVQGTDTQYF. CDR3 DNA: TGTGCCAGCAGCGTACAGGGCACAGATACGCAGTATTTT. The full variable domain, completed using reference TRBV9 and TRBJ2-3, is DSGVTQTPKHLITATGQRVTLRCSPRSGDLSVYWYQQSLDQGLQFLIQYYNGEERAKGNILERFSAQQFPDLHSELNLSSLELGDSALYFCASSVQGTDTQYFGPGTRLTVL.

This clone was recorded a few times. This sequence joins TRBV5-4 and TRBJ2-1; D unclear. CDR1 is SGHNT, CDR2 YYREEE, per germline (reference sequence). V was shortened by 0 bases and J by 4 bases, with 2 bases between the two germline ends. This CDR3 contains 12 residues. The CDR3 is CASSLAYNEQFF. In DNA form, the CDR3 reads TGTGCCAGCAGCTTGGCGTACAATGAGCAGTTCTTC.

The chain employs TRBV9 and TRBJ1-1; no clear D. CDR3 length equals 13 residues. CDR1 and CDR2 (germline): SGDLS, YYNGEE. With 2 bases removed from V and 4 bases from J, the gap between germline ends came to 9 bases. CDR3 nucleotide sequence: TGTGCCAGCAGCGTTCTTAGCAGCACTGAAGCTTTCTTT. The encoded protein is CASSVLSSTEAFF.

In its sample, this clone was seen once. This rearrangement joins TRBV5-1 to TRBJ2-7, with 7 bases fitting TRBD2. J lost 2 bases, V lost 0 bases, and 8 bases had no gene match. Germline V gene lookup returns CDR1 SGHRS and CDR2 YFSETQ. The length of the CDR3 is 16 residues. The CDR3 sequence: CASSLGPGGSTYEQYF. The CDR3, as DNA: TGCGCCAGCAGCTTGGGACCCGGGGGGAGTACCTACGAGCAGTACTTC.

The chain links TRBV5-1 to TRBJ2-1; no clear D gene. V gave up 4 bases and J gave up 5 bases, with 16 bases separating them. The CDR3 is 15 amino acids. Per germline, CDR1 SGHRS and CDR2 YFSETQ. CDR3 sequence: CASSPTVGIHNEQFF. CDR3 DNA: TGCGCCAGCAGCCCGACGGTGGGTATCCACAATGAGCAGTTCTTC.

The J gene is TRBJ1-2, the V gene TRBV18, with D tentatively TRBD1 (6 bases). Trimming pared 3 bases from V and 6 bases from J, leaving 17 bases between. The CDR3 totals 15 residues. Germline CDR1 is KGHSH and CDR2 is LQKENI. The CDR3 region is CASSPSDRRVDGYTF. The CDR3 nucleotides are TGTGCCAGCTCACCCAGCGACAGGAGGGTCGATGGCTACACCTTC.